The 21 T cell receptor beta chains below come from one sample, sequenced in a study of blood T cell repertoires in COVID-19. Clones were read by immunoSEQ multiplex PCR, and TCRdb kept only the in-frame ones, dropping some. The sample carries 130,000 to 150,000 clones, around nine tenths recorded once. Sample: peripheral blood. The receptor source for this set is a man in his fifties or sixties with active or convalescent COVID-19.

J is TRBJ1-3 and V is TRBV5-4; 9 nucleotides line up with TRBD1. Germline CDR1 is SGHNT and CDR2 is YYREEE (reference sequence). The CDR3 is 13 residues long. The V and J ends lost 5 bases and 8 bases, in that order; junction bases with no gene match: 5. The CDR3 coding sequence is TGTGCCAGCAGTTTGACAGGGGGAGACACCATATATTTT. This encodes CASSLTGGDTIYF. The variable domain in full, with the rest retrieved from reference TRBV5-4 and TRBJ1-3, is ETGVTQSPTHLIKTRGQQVTLRCSSQSGHNTVSWYQQALGQGPQFIFQYYREEENGRGNFPPRFSGLQFPNYSSELNVNALELDDSALYLCASSLTGGDTIYFGEGSWLTVV.

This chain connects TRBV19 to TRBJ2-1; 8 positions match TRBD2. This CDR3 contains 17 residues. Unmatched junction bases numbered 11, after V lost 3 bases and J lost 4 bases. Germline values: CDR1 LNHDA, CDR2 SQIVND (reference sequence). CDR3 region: CASSIGRGAGDYNEQFF. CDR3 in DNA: TGTGCCAGTAGTATTGGGCGGGGAGCGGGGGATTACAATGAGCAGTTCTTC.

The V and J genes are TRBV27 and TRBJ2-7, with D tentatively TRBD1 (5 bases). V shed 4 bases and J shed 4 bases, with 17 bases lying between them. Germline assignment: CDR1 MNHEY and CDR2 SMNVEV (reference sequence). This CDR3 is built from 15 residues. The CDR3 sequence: CASSSTGAGNYEQYF. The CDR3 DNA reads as TGTGCCAGCAGTTCCACTGGGGCAGGTAATTACGAGCAGTACTTC.

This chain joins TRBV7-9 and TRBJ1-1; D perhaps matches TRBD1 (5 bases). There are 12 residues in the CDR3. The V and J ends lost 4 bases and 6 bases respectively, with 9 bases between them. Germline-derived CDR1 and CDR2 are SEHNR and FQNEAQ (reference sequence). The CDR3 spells CASSSGRAEAFF. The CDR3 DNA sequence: TGTGCCAGCAGCTCAGGGAGGGCTGAAGCTTTCTTT.

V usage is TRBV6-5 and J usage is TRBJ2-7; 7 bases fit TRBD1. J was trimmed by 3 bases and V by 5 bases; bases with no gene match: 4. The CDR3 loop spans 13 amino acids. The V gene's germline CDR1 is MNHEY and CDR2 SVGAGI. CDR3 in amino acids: CASSTGQSYEQYF. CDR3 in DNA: TGTGCCAGCAGTACGGGACAGAGCTACGAGCAGTACTTC.

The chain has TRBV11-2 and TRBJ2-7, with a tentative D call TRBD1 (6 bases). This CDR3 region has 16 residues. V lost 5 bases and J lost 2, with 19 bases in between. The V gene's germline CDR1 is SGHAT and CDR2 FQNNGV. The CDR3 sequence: CASSENLGQHPYEQYF. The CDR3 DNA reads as TGTGCCAGCAGCGAAAACCTTGGACAGCACCCCTACGAGCAGTACTTC.

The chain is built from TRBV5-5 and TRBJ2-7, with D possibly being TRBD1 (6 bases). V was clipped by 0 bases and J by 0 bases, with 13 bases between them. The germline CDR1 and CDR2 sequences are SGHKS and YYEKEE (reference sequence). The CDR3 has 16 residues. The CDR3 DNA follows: TGTGCCAGCAGCTTGGCCCGGGACAAGAGCTCCTACGAGCAGTACTTC. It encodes CASSLARDKSSYEQYF.

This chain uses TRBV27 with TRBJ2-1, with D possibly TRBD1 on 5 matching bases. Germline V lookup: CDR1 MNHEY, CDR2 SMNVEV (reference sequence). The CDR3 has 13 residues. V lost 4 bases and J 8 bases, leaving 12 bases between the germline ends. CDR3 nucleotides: TGTGCCAGCAGTTCGCCCAGGGAATATGAGCAGTTCTTC. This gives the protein CASSSPREYEQFF.

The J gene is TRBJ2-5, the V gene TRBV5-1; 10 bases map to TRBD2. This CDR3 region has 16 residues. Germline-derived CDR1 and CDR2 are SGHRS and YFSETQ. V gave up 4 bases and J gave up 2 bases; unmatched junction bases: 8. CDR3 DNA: TGCGCCAGCAGCCCCGGACTAGCGGCATCACAAGAGACCCAGTACTTC. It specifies CASSPGLAASQETQYF.

The CDR3 spells CASSYEAGERGAFF. CDR3 sequence (DNA): TGTGCCAGCAGTTACGAGGCAGGGGAACGCGGGGCTTTCTTT. The chain joins TRBV6-6 to TRBJ1-1; a weak D match, TRBD1 (6 bases). The CDR3 is made up of 14 amino acids. The germline V gene encodes CDR1 MNHNY and CDR2 SVGAGI (reference sequence). The V end lost 2 bases, the J end lost 11 bases, and 18 bases lay between the germline ends.

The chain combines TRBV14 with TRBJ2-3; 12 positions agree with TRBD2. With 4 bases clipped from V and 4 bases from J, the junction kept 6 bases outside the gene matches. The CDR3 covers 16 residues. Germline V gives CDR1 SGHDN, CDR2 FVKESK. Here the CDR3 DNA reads TGTGCCAGCAGCCTAAGACTAGCGGGAGACCCAGATACGCAGTATTTT. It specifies CASSLRLAGDPDTQYF.

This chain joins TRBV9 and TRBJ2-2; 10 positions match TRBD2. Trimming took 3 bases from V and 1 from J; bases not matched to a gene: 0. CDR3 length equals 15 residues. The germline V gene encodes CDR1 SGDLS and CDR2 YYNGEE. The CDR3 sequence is CASSGTSGNTGELFF. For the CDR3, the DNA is TGTGCCAGCAGCGGGACTAGCGGGAACACCGGGGAGCTGTTTTTT.

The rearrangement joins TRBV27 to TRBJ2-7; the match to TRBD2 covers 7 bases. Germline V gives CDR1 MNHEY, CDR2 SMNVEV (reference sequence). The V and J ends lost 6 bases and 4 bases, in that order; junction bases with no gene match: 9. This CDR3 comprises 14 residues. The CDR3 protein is CASSRTAGGYEQYF. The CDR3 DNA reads TGTGCCAGCAGCCGGACCGCCGGGGGGTACGAGCAGTACTTC.

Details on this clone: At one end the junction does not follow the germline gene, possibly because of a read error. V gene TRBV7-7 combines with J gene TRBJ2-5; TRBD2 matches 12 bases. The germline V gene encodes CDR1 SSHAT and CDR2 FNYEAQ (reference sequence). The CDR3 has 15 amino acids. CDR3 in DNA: TGTGCTAGCAGCTCCGGACTAGCGGGAATCGAGACCCAGTACTTC. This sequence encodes CASSSGLAGIETQYF.

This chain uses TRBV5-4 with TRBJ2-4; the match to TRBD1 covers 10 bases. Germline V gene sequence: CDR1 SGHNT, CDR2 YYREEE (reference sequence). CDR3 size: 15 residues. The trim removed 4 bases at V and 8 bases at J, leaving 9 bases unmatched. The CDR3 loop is CASSLPTGGRDIQYF. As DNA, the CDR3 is TGTGCCAGCAGCCTACCGACAGGGGGCAGGGACATTCAGTACTTC.

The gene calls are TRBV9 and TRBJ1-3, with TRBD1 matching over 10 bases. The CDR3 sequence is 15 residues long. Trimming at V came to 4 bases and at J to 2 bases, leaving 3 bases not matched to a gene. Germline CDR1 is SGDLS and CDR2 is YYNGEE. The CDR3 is CASSPGQGAGNTIYF. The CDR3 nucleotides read TGTGCCAGCAGCCCCGGACAGGGGGCTGGAAACACCATATATTTT. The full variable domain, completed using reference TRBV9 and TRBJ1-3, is DSGVTQTPKHLITATGQRVTLRCSPRSGDLSVYWYQQSLDQGLQFLIQYYNGEERAKGNILERFSAQQFPDLHSELNLSSLELGDSALYFCASSPGQGAGNTIYFGEGSWLTVV.

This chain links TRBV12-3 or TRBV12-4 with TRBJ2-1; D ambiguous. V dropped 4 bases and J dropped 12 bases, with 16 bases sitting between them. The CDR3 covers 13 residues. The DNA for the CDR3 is TGTGCCAGCAGTTCCCCTCTACTCGGAGCGCAGTTCTTC. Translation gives CASSSPLLGAQFF.

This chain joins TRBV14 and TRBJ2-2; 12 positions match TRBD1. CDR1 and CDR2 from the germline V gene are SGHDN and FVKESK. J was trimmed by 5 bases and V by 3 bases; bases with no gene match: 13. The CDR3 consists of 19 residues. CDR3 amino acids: CASSQAGTGGRLTTGELFF. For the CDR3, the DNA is TGTGCCAGCAGCCAGGCCGGGACAGGGGGCCGACTTACAACCGGGGAGCTGTTTTTT.

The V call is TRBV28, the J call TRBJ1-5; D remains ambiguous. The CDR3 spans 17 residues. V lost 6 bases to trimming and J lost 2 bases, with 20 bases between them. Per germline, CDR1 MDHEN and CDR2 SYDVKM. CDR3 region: CASRHPGAGSGNQPQHF. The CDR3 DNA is TGTGCCAGCAGACACCCGGGTGCGGGGAGCGGCAATCAGCCCCAGCATTTT.

The CDR3 here is CASSPSRQGTTEAFF. The CDR3, as DNA: TGTGCCAGCAGCCCTTCCCGGCAGGGGACCACTGAAGCTTTCTTT. V is TRBV6-2 or TRBV6-3 and J is TRBJ1-1, with D maybe TRBD1 (6 bases). From germline, CDR1 is MNHEY and CDR2 SVGEGT. Trimming pared 6 bases from V and 4 bases from J, leaving 18 bases between. The CDR3 runs to 15 residues.

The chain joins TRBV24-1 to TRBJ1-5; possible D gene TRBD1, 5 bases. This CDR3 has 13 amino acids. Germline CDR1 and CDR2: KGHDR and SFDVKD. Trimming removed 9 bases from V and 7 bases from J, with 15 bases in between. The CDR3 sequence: CATGARGGQPQHF. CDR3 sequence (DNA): TGTGCCACCGGGGCAAGGGGCGGCCAGCCCCAGCATTTT.